This TCR beta chain was obtained from a study of T cell responses to AZD1222 COVID-19 vaccine. V shed 4 bases, J shed 2 bases, and the junction held 3 bases outside the gene matches. The CDR3 totals 14 residues. The germline CDR1 and CDR2 sequences are SEHNR and FQNEAQ (reference sequence). The data were produced by immunoSEQ multiplex PCR, yet TCRdb's version contains in-frame clones alone and is incomplete. The sample carries about 120,000 clones, around 87% recorded once. Whole-study findings and limits: The sample set comprised mostly white British donors with more females, and clonal diversity was possibly underestimated.

Comments on this clone: The target antigen is unknown.

This receptor was identified in an adult in good health. The rearrangement uses TRBV7-9 and TRBJ1-2; 8 bases fit TRBD1. The starting material was peripheral blood, obtained on day 0 of AZD1222 vaccination. CDR3 nucleotide sequence: TGTGCCAGCAGCTCGTCAGGGGGCAACTATGGCTACACCTTC. The encoded protein is CASSSSGGNYGYTF.